This TCR beta chain was retrieved from a study of shared clonotypes between healthy human individuals. Study outcomes and limitations: It was only blood that was sampled, and tissue repertoires likely differ.

From germline, CDR1 is SGHRS and CDR2 YFSETQ. The CDR3 is made up of 15 amino acids. At a deep level, the assay was run. An even split of each subset's genomic DNA across several immunoSEQ plates was performed. About 28,000 T cell genomes, or around 330 ng DNA, went into replicate PCRs of unsorted PBMC. Sequencing was performed with immunoSEQ multiplex PCR; in TCRdb, only in-frame clones are kept and a portion is missing. The table lists approximately 480,000 clones, over 60% of them singletons. As concerns this clone: The target antigen is unknown. A junction end diverges from the germline sequence, so it may reflect a read error.

The TCR comes from a woman in her thirties or forties in good health. Some clones in this sample may be carry-over from other donors' samples. V gene TRBV5-1 combines with J gene TRBJ2-5; TRBD1 might be the D (6 bases). Sequencing was carried out using PBMCs. The CDR3 bases are TGCGCCAGCCACTCTCCCCCAGGGGCCCAAGGGACCCAGTACTTC. Residues: CASHSPPGAQGTQYF.